The 30 T cell receptor beta chains below were found in one sample sequenced in a study of cytomegalovirus exposure and HLA in healthy donors. Primers: 60 Vbeta forward and 13 Jbeta reverse. TCRdb keeps only in-frame clones here, not all; method: immunoSEQ multiplex PCR. The sample has about 43,000 clones; roughly 60% are singletons. Specimen: PBMCs. The receptors were gathered from a man aged 55-75 years in good health and CMV-seropositive.

The chain carries TRBV2 and TRBJ2-1; a weak D match, TRBD1 (6 bases). V gave up 6 bases and J gave up 0 bases, with 12 bases separating them. The length of the CDR3 is 15 residues. From germline, CDR1 is SNHLY and CDR2 FYNNEI. In nucleotides, the CDR3 is TGTGCCAGCAGATCCGGACAGAGCTCCTACAATGAGCAGTTCTTC. This sequence encodes CASRSGQSSYNEQFF.

The chain joins TRBV30 to TRBJ1-4; TRBD1 matches at 7 bases. The CDR3 sequence is 13 residues long. Losses at the gene ends were 0 bases for V and 9 bases for J; bases not matched to a gene: 4. The germline CDR1 and CDR2 sequences are GTSNPN and SVGIG (reference sequence). CDR3 loop: CAWSVQTGQKLFF. The CDR3 DNA is TGTGCCTGGAGTGTACAGACAGGGCAAAAACTGTTTTTT.

This clone occurred once. The chain couples TRBV7-6 to TRBJ2-7; TRBD2 matches 8 bases. The CDR3 contains 15 residues. V shed 4 bases, J shed 3 bases, and the junction held 8 bases outside the gene matches. From germline, CDR1 is SGHVS and CDR2 FNYEAQ. The CDR3 nucleotides are TGTGCCAGCAGCTCTAGAGCGGGGGTCGTCTACGAGCAGTACTTC. Residues: CASSSRAGVVYEQYF.

By its share, this clone is medium-sized. The genes are TRBV6-5 and TRBJ2-5; possibly TRBD1 for D (6 bases). Trimming pared 10 bases from V and 3 bases from J, leaving 15 bases between. Germline CDR1 MNHEY, CDR2 SVGAGI. This CDR3 comprises 13 residues. CDR3 nucleotide sequence: TGTGCCACCGAGGACAGATATAAAGAGACCCAGTACTTC. Amino acids: CATEDRYKETQYF.

The chain recombines TRBV5-5 with TRBJ2-6; tentatively, D is TRBD1 (6 bases). V was cut by 0 bases and J by 4 bases, with 11 bases left in between. The CDR3 totals 16 residues. Looked up from germline, CDR1 is SGHKS and CDR2 is YYEKEE (reference sequence). CDR3 coding DNA: TGTGCCAGCAGCTTGGCAGGGGTGAGAGGGGCCAACGTCCTGACTTTC. Translated: CASSLAGVRGANVLTF.

This clone was found a few times. Here the CDR3 reads CASSPVAGAEQYF. The CDR3 region has the DNA TGTGCCAGCAGCCCGGTAGCGGGAGCCGAGCAGTACTTC. The V and J genes are TRBV11-2 and TRBJ2-7; 9 bases align to TRBD2. The CDR3 loop spans 13 amino acids. CDR1 is SGHAT, CDR2 FQNNGV, per germline. The ends lost 5 bases at V and 6 bases at J; junction bases unmatched: 5.

The chain carries TRBV19 and TRBJ2-7; 7 nucleotides line up with TRBD1. The CDR3 consists of 14 residues. The V segment lost 6 bases and the J segment 5 bases; nucleotides outside the gene matches: 10. Germline CDR1 reads LNHDA; CDR2 reads SQIVND (reference sequence). This chain's CDR3 is CASRTTGASHEQYF. The CDR3 bases are TGTGCCAGTAGGACCACAGGGGCTAGCCACGAGCAGTACTTC. The full variable domain, completed using reference TRBV19 and TRBJ2-7, is DGGITQSPKYLFRKEGQNVTLSCEQNLNHDAMYWYRQDPGQGLRLIYYSQIVNDFQKGDIAEGYSVSREKKESFPLTVTSAQKNPTAFYLCASRTTGASHEQYFGPGTRLTVT.

The chain has TRBV30 and TRBJ1-2, with 10 bases matching TRBD1. The CDR3 covers 13 residues. Germline V CDR1 and CDR2: GTSNPN, SVGIG (reference sequence). Trimming took 3 bases from V and 6 from J; bases not matched to a gene: 4. The CDR3 DNA follows: TGTGCCTGGAGCCTCGGGACAGGGGATGGCTACACCTTC. This translates into CAWSLGTGDGYTF. Supplemented by reference TRBV30 and TRBJ1-2, the full variable domain reads SQTIHQWPATLVQPVGSPLSLECTVEGTSNPNLYWYRQAAGRGLQLLFYSVGIGQISSEVPQNLSASRPQDRQFILSSKKLLLSDSGFYLCAWSLGTGDGYTFGSGTRLTVV.

The rearrangement uses TRBV5-8 and TRBJ1-4, with 7 bases lining up with TRBD1. Germline CDR1 reads SGHTS; CDR2 reads YDEGEE. V shed 4 bases and J 5 bases; nucleotides not matched to a gene: 5. This CDR3 contains 14 residues. This CDR3 is CASSPGGQNEKLFF. Here the CDR3 DNA reads TGTGCCAGCAGCCCCGGGGGACAGAATGAAAAACTGTTTTTT.

For the CDR3, the DNA is TGTGCCAGCAGGATAACTAGCGGGAGTCGGGGTGAGCAGTTCTTC. It codes for CASRITSGSRGEQFF. The chain uses TRBV6-5 and TRBJ2-1; TRBD2 matches at 11 bases. After removal of 6 bases from V and 9 bases from J, the junction contained 10 bases not matched to a gene. This CDR3 spans 15 amino acids. Germline CDR1 and CDR2: MNHEY and SVGAGI.

This chain joins TRBV4-1 and TRBJ2-1, with 11 bases that match TRBD2. This CDR3 comprises 16 residues. Germline lookup yields CDR1 MGHRA and CDR2 YSYEKL. The trim removed 2 bases at V and 4 bases at J, leaving 4 bases unmatched. The CDR3 loop is CASSQNSGRGYNEQFF. CDR3 DNA: TGCGCCAGCAGCCAAAATAGCGGGAGGGGGTACAATGAGCAGTTCTTC.

This chain links TRBV28 with TRBJ2-1, with 7 bases lining up with TRBD2. This CDR3 region has 14 residues. The germline V gene has CDR1 MDHEN and CDR2 SYDVKM. V dropped 4 bases and J dropped 8; count of bases not matched to a gene: 8. In DNA form, the CDR3 reads TGTGCCAGCAGTTCTAGGACTAGATTGGATGAGCAGTTCTTC. Translating it yields CASSSRTRLDEQFF.

The J gene is TRBJ1-3, the V gene TRBV18, with D perhaps TRBD1 (5 bases). Germline CDR1 KGHSH, CDR2 LQKENI. The germline V and J ends were trimmed by 0 bases and 0 bases, with 9 bases remaining between them. The CDR3 has 16 residues. DNA of the CDR3: TGTGCCAGCTCACCACCTCAGGGCCCCTCTGGAAACACCATATATTTT. It encodes CASSPPQGPSGNTIYF. The variable domain in full, with the rest retrieved from reference TRBV18 and TRBJ1-3, is NAGVMQNPRHLVRRRGQEARLRCSPMKGHSHVYWYRQLPEEGLKFMVYLQKENIIDESGMPKERFSAEFPKEGPSILRIQQVVRGDSAAYFCASSPPQGPSGNTIYFGEGSWLTVV.

V usage is TRBV7-8 and J usage is TRBJ1-2, with D unresolved. The CDR3 spans 13 residues. V was trimmed by 7 bases and J by 2 bases, leaving 11 bases between them. Germline CDR1 reads SGHVS; CDR2 reads FQNEAQ. The CDR3 loop reads CASTLAVNYGYTF. The CDR3 DNA sequence: TGTGCCAGCACCCTGGCGGTAAACTATGGCTACACCTTC. Together with reference TRBV7-8 and TRBJ1-2, the CDR3 gives the full variable domain: GAGVSQSPRYKVAKRGQDVALRCDPISGHVSLFWYQQALGQGPEFLTYFQNEAQLDKSGLPSDRFFAERPEGSVSTLKIQRTQQEDSAVYLCASTLAVNYGYTFGSGTRLTVV.

The chain employs TRBV18 and TRBJ2-5, with a weak D call TRBD1 (6 bases). The CDR3 is made up of 14 amino acids. Germline V CDR1 and CDR2: KGHSH, LQKENI. The V end was cut by 3 bases, the J end by 5 bases, with 13 bases between. The CDR3 DNA reads TGTGCCAGCTCACCCCCCGCAGGGGTTGAGACCCAGTACTTC. Protein sequence: CASSPPAGVETQYF.

This clone has just one count. V gene TRBV7-2 combines with J gene TRBJ2-4; maybe TRBD1 (6 bases). Germline V gene lookup returns CDR1 SGHTA and CDR2 FQGNSA. The CDR3 has 12 amino acids. Trimming removed 5 bases from V and 8 bases from J, with 10 bases in between. The DNA of the CDR3 is TGTGCCAGCAGCCCCGGACAGTACATTCAGTACTTC. It translates to CASSPGQYIQYF.

The V and J genes are TRBV6-4 and TRBJ2-1, with D possibly being TRBD1 (6 bases). CDR3 size: 13 residues. Germline CDR1 and CDR2: MRHNA and SNTAGT. V was cut by 6 bases and J by 6 bases, with 12 bases left in between. The CDR3 loop is CASSAQGTNEQFF. The CDR3 nucleotides are TGTGCCAGCAGCGCGCAGGGGACCAATGAGCAGTTCTTC.

Only a few counts were recorded for this clone. V usage is TRBV2 and J usage is TRBJ2-3; 12 bases map to TRBD1. With V trimmed by 6 bases and J by 1 base, 5 bases remained unmatched. Germline CDR1 reads SNHLY; CDR2 reads FYNNEI. This CDR3 has 16 residues. The CDR3 loop is CASSGDRGPGTDTQYF. As DNA, the CDR3 is TGTGCCAGCAGCGGGGACAGGGGGCCTGGCACAGATACGCAGTATTTT.

The gene calls are TRBV19 and TRBJ2-2; TRBD2 matches 11 bases. This CDR3 has 15 amino acids. After removal of 5 bases from V and 6 bases from J, the junction contained 5 bases not matched to a gene. From germline, CDR1 is LNHDA and CDR2 SQIVND (reference sequence). The chain's CDR3 is CASSPLAGGAGELFF. The CDR3 coding sequence is TGTGCCAGTAGTCCGTTAGCGGGAGGGGCCGGGGAGCTGTTTTTT.

V usage is TRBV5-5 and J usage is TRBJ1-1; D not resolved. The CDR3 totals 13 residues. Trimming removed 2 bases from V and 9 bases from J, with 14 bases in between. Looked up from germline, CDR1 is SGHKS and CDR2 is YYEKEE (reference sequence). For the CDR3, the DNA is TGTGCCAGCAGCTTCAGTCCCAACGAAAAAGCTTTCTTT. Its protein product is CASSFSPNEKAFF. The variable domain in full, completed from reference TRBV5-5 and TRBJ1-1, reads DAGVTQSPTHLIKTRGQQVTLRCSPISGHKSVSWYQQVLGQGPQFIFQYYEKEERGRGNFPDRFSARQFPNYSSELNVNALLLGDSALYLCASSFSPNEKAFFGQGTRLTVV.

This clone was detected once. The rearrangement joins TRBV28 to TRBJ2-3; D perhaps matches TRBD2 (5 bases). The CDR3 has 16 residues. Trimming pared 5 bases from V and 2 bases from J, leaving 17 bases between. Looked up from germline, CDR1 is MDHEN and CDR2 is SYDVKM. CDR3 loop: CASSPPRLTHTDTQYF. The CDR3, as DNA: TGTGCCAGCAGTCCTCCACGACTAACCCACACAGATACGCAGTATTTT. Complete variable domain (other parts from reference TRBV28 and TRBJ2-3): DVKVTQSSRYLVKRTGEKVFLECVQDMDHENMFWYRQDPGLGLRLIYFSYDVKMKEKGDIPEGYSVSREKKERFSLILESASTNQTSMYLCASSPPRLTHTDTQYFGPGTRLTVL.

The rearrangement links TRBV7-2 to TRBJ2-7, with TRBD1 identical over 10 bases. The ends lost 4 bases at V and 5 bases at J; junction bases unmatched: 5. The CDR3 spans 14 residues. CDR1 and CDR2 (germline): SGHTA, FQGNSA. The CDR3 DNA is TGTGCCAGCAGCTCCCGACAGGGGGCCCACGAGCAGTACTTC. This encodes CASSSRQGAHEQYF.

This clone was observed a few times. The V call is TRBV7-2, the J call TRBJ1-4; D is ambiguous. Between the trimmed V and J ends, which lost 2 bases and 5 bases, there was a span of 6 bases. The germline V gene encodes CDR1 SGHTA and CDR2 FQGNSA. The CDR3 totals 13 residues. The CDR3 sequence: CASSLLRNEKLFF. The DNA for the CDR3 is TGTGCCAGCAGCTTACTCCGGAATGAAAAACTGTTTTTT.

A few counts support this clone. The chain recombines TRBV27 with TRBJ1-2; possibly TRBD1 for D (5 bases). Germline CDR1 is MNHEY and CDR2 is SMNVEV (reference sequence). Trimming removed 8 bases at V and 8 bases at J, with 18 bases between. CDR3 size: 13 residues. CDR3 loop: CASQSQGGTGYTF. Here the CDR3 DNA reads TGTGCCAGCCAGAGTCAGGGAGGGACGGGCTACACCTTC.

The V and J genes are TRBV18 and TRBJ2-3; possibly TRBD2 for D (5 bases). V was pared by 6 bases and J by 0 bases, with 13 bases between. The CDR3 extends over 15 amino acids. Germline values: CDR1 KGHSH, CDR2 LQKENI. This chain's CDR3 is CASSRLGGSTDTQYF. The DNA of the CDR3 is TGTGCCAGCTCTCGTCTCGGCGGGAGCACAGATACGCAGTATTTT.

V usage is TRBV7-8 and J usage is TRBJ2-7; 7 positions agree with TRBD1. The CDR3 extends over 14 amino acids. Germline values: CDR1 SGHVS, CDR2 FQNEAQ. V shed 5 bases, J shed 3 bases, and the junction held 7 bases outside the gene matches. The CDR3 sequence is CASSPPDRIYEQYF. As DNA, the CDR3 is TGTGCCAGCAGCCCGCCGGACAGGATCTACGAGCAGTACTTC.

The rearrangement links TRBV7-3 to TRBJ2-2; 8 bases fit TRBD2. Germline V gives CDR1 SGHTA, CDR2 FQGTGA. CDR3 length equals 17 residues. V was pared by 5 bases and J by 6 bases, with 14 bases of the junction left unmatched. CDR3 residues: CASSTNPEAGVAGELFF. CDR3 sequence (DNA): TGTGCCAGCAGCACAAACCCCGAAGCGGGAGTTGCCGGGGAGCTGTTTTTT.

V usage is TRBV30 and J usage is TRBJ1-1, with D unclear. Trimming pared 3 bases from V and 7 bases from J, leaving 15 bases between. The CDR3 has 13 amino acids. The germline V gene has CDR1 GTSNPN and CDR2 SVGIG (reference sequence). CDR3 bases: TGTGCCTGGAGCCCCTGGGCCGGGAGTGAAGCTTTCTTT. Its translation is CAWSPWAGSEAFF.

A few counts support this clone. V is TRBV6-5 and J is TRBJ2-4; D may be TRBD2 (6 bases). Between the trimmed V and J ends, which lost 2 bases and 9 bases, there was a span of 11 bases. The CDR3 has 13 residues. CDR1 is MNHEY, CDR2 SVGAGI, per germline. The CDR3 nucleotides are TGTGCCAGCAGTTACAAGGAGGGAGGCATTCAGTACTTC. Translating gives CASSYKEGGIQYF.

V is TRBV6-1 and J is TRBJ2-7; 11 bases are a match to TRBD1. CDR1 and CDR2 (germline): MNHNS, SASEGT. The CDR3 contains 14 residues. V lost 2 bases to trimming and J lost 6 bases; unmatched junction nucleotides: 3. The DNA for the CDR3 is TGTGCCAGCAGTGAAAAAGGGACAGGGGGCGAGCAGTACTTC. This translates into CASSEKGTGGEQYF.